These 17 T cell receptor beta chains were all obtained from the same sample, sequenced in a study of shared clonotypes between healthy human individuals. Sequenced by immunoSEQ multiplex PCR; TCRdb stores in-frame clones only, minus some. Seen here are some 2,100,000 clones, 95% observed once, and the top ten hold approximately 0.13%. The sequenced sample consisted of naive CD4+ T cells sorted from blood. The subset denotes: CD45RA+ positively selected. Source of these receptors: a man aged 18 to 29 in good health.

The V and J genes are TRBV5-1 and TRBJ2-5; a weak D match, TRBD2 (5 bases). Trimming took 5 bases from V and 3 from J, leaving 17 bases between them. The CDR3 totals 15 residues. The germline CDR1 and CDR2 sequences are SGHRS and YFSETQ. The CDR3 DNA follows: TGCGCCAGCAGGGGCGGAAGCGGACCAGAAGAGACCCAGTACTTC. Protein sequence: CASRGGSGPEETQYF. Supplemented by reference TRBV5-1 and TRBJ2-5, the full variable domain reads KAGVTQTPRYLIKTRGQQVTLSCSPISGHRSVSWYQQTPGQGLQFLFEYFSETQRNKGNFPGRFSGRQFSNSRSEMNVSTLELGDSALYLCASRGGSGPEETQYFGPGTRLLVL.

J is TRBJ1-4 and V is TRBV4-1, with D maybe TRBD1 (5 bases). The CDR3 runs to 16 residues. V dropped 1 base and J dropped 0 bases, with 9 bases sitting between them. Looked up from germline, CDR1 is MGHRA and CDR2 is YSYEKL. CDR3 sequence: CASSQVIQATNEKLFF. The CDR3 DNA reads TGCGCCAGCAGCCAAGTGATACAGGCAACTAATGAAAAACTGTTTTTT.

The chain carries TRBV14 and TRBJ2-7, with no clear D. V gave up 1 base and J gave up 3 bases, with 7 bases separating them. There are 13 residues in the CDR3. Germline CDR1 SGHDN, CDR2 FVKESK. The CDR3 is CASSQGTFYEQYF. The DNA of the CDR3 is TGTGCCAGCAGCCAAGGAACGTTCTACGAGCAGTACTTC. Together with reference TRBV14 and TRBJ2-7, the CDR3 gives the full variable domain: EAGVTQFPSHSVIEKGQTVTLRCDPISGHDNLYWYRRVMGKEIKFLLHFVKESKQDESGMPNNRFLAERTGGTYSTLKVQPAELEDSGVYFCASSQGTFYEQYFGPGTRLTVT.

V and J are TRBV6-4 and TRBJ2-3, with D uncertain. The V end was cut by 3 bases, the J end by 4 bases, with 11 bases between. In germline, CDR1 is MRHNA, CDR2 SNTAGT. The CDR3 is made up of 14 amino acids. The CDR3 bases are TGTGCCAGCAGTGAACAGATGGGCGCAGATACGCAGTATTTT. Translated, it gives CASSEQMGADTQYF.

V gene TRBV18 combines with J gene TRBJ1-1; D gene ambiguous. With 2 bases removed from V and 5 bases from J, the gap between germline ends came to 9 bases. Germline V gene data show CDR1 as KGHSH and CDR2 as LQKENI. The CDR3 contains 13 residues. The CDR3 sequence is CASSPSPETEAFF. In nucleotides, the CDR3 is TGTGCCAGCTCACCATCCCCGGAGACTGAAGCTTTCTTT.

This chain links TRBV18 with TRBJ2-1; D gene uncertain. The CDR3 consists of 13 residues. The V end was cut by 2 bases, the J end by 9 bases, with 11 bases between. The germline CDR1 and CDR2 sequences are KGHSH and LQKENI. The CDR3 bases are TGTGCCAGCTCACCAGAAGCTTTTAGTGAGCAGTTCTTC. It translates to CASSPEAFSEQFF.

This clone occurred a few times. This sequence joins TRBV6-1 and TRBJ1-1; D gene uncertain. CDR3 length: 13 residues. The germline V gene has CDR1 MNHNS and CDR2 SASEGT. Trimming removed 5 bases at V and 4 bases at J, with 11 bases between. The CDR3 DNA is TGTGCCAGCAGTCCCCAGTATACCACTGAAGCTTTCTTT. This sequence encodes CASSPQYTTEAFF.

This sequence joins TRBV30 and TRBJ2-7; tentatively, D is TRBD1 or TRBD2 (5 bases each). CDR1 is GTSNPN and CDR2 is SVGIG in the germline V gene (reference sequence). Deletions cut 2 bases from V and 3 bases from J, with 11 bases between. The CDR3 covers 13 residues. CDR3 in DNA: TGTGCCTGGAGTCGGGGCAGAAACTACGAGCAGTACTTC. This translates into CAWSRGRNYEQYF.

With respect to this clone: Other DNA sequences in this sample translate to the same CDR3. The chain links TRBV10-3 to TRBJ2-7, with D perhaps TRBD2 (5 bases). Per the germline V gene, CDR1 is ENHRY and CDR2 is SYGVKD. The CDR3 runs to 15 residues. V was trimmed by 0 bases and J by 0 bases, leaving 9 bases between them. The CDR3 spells CAISESTGSSYEQYF. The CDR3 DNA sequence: TGTGCCATCAGTGAGTCTACTGGGAGCTCCTACGAGCAGTACTTC.

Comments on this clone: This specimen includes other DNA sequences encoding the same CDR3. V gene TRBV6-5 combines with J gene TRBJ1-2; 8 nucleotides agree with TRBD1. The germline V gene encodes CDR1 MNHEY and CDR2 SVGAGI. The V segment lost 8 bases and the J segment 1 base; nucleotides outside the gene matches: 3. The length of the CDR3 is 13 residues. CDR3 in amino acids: CASSGGGNYGYTF. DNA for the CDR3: TGTGCCAGCTCAGGGGGCGGTAACTATGGCTACACCTTC.

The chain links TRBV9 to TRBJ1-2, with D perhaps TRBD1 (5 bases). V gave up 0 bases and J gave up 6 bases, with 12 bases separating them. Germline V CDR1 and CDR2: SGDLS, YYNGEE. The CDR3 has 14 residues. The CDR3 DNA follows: TGTGCCAGCAGCGTAGCTACGGGGGGGAATGGCTACACCTTC. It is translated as CASSVATGGNGYTF.

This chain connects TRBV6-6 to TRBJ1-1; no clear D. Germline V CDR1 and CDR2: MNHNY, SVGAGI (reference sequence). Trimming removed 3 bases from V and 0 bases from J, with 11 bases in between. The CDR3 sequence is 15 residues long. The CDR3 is CASSYHTAMNTEAFF. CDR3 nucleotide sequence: TGTGCCAGCAGTTATCATACAGCCATGAACACTGAAGCTTTCTTT.

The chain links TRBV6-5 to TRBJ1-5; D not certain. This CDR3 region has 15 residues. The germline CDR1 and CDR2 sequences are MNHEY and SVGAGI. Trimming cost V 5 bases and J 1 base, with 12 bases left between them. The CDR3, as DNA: TGTGCCAGCAGTGCACAAGGACCGAGCAATCAGCCCCAGCATTTT. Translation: CASSAQGPSNQPQHF.

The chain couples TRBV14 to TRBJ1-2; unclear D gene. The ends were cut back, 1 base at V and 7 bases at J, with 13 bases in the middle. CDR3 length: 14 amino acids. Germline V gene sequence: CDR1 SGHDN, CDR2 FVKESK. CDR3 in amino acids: CASSQVHSGVGYTF. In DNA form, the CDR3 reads TGTGCCAGCAGCCAAGTTCACAGCGGGGTTGGCTACACCTTC. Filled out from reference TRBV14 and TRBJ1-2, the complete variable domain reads EAGVTQFPSHSVIEKGQTVTLRCDPISGHDNLYWYRRVMGKEIKFLLHFVKESKQDESGMPNNRFLAERTGGTYSTLKVQPAELEDSGVYFCASSQVHSGVGYTFGSGTRLTVV.

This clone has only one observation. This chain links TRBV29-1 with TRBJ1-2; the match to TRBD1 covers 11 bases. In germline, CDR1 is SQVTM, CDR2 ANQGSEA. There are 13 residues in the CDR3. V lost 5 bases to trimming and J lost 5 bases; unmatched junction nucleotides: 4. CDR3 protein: CSVTGTGGYGYTF. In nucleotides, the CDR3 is TGCAGCGTTACCGGGACAGGGGGGTATGGCTACACCTTC.

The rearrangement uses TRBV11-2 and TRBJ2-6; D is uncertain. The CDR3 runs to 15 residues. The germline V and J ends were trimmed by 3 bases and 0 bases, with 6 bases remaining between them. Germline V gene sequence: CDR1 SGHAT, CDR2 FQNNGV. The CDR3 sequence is CASSFSTSGANVLTF. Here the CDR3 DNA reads TGTGCCAGCAGCTTCTCCACCTCTGGGGCCAACGTCCTGACTTTC.

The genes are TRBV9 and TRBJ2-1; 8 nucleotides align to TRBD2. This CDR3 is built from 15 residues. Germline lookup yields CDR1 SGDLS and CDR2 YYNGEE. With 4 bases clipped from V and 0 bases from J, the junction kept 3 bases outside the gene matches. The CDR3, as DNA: TGTGCCAGCAGCAGCGGGGGAAGCTCCTACAATGAGCAGTTCTTC. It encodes CASSSGGSSYNEQFF.